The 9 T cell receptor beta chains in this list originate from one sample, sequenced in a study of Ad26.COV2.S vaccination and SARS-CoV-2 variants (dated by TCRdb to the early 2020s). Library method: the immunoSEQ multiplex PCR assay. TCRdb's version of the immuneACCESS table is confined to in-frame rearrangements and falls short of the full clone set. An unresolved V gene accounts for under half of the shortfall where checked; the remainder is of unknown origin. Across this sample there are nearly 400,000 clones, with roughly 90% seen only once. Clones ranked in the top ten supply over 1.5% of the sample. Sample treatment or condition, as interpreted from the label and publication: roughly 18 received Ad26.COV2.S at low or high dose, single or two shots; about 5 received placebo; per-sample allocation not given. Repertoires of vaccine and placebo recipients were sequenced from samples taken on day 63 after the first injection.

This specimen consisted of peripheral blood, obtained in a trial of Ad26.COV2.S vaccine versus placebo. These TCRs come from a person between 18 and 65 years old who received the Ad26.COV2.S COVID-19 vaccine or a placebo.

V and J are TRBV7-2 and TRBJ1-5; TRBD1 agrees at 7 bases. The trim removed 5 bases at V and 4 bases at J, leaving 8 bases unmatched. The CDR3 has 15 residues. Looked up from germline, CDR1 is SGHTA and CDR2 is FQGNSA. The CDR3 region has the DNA TGTGCCAGCAGCACCGACAGGGCGGGTAATCAGCCCCAGCATTTT. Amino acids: CASSTDRAGNQPQHF.

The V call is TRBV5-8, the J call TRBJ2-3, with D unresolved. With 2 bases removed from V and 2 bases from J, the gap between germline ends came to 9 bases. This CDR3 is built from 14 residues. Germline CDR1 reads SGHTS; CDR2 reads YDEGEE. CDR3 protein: CASSLSTITDTQYF. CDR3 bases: TGTGCCAGCAGCTTAAGCACGATCACAGATACGCAGTATTTT.

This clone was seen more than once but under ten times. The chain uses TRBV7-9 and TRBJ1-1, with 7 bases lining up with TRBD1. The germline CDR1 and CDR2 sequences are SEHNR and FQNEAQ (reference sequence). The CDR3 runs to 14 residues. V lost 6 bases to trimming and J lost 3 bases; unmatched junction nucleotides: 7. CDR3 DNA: TGTGCCAGCAGTCGCCCAGGGGGGTACACTGAAGCTTTCTTT. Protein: CASSRPGGYTEAFF.

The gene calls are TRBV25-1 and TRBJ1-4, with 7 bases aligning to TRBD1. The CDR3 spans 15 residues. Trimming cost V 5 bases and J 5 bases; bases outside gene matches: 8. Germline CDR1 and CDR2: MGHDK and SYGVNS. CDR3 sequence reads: CASSRQGINNEKLFF. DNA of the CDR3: TGTGCCAGCAGTAGACAGGGAATCAACAATGAAAAACTGTTTTTT.

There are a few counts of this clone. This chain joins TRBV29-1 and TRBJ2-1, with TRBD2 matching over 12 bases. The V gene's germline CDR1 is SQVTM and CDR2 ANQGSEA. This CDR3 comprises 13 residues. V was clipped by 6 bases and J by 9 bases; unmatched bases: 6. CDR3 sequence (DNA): TGCAGCGTCGGAGGGACTAGCGGGTTTGAGCAGTTCTTC. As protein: CSVGGTSGFEQFF.

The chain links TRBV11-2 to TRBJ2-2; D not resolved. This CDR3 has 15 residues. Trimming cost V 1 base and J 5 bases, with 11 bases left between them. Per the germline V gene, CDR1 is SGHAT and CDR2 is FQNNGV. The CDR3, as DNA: TGTGCCAGCAGCTTAGGTTACAGAAAAACCGGGGAGCTGTTTTTT. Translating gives CASSLGYRKTGELFF.

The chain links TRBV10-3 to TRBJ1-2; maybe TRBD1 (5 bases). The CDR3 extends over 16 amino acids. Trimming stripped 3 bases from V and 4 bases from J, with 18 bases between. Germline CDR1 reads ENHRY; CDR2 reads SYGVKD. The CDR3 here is CAISEVERGVSYGYTF. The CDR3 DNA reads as TGTGCCATCAGTGAAGTGGAGAGGGGTGTGAGCTATGGCTACACCTTC.

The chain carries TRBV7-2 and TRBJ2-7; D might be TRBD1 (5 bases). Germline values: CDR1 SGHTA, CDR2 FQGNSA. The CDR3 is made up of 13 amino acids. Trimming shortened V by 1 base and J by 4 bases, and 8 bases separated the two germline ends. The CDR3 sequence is CASSLGGLYEQYF. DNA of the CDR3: TGTGCCAGCAGCTTAGGGGGCCTTTACGAGCAGTACTTC.

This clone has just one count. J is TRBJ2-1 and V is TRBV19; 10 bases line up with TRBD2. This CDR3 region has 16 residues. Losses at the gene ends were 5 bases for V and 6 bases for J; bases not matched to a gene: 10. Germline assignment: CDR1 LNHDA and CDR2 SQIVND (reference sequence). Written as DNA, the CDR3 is TGTGCCAGTAGTCCCGTCCTAGCGGGAGTGGGCAATGAGCAGTTCTTC. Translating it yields CASSPVLAGVGNEQFF.